This T cell receptor beta chain came from a study of T cells in Graves' hyperthyroidism and ophthalmopathy. This clonotype was recorded a few times. RNA transcripts yielded amplified TCR beta CDR3 regions. The HTBI primer set drove a first-round RT-PCR of the TCR CDR3. Each CDR3 protein gets one entry after TCRdb re-called the multiplex PCR reads with MiXCR. The sample shows about 340,000 distinct CDR3 sequences, about 20% of them seen only once. Germline V CDR1 and CDR2: SGHTS, YDEGEE. The CDR3 contains 16 residues. Losses at the gene ends were 0 bases for V and 4 bases for J; bases not matched to a gene: 3.

This chain uses TRBV5-8 with TRBJ2-3; TRBD2 matches at 12 bases. The sequencing sample was made of blood. This TCR was recovered from a woman between 50 and 59 years old with Graves' hyperthyroidism. In DNA form, the CDR3 reads TGTGCCAGCAGCTTGGGGACTAGCGGGGTCGCAGATACGCAGTATTTT. This sequence encodes CASSLGTSGVADTQYF.